This T cell receptor beta chain was sequenced for a study of T cells after yellow fever vaccination. Across the whole study: SMART-Seq v4 Ultra Low Input prepared the low-cell-number fractions.

The TCR cDNA carried a universal primer site and UMIs from 5'RACE template switching. TCRdb re-called the 5' RACE reads through MiXCR, storing one row per CDR3 protein. This sample has about 430,000 distinct CDR3 sequences; approximately 18% occur once, and the top ten carry over 15%. The study, taken as a whole, reports: A weaker but faster secondary response was observed, peaking on day 5 versus 15. Most clones from primary vaccination resurfaced after the booster (nearly 97% CD4, 88% CD8).

Looked up from germline, CDR1 is SGHTA and CDR2 is FQGTGA. Germline trimming cut 5 bases from V and 2 bases from J; bases unmatched to any gene: 6. CDR3 length: 15 residues. This clonotype was seen only a few times. What it binds is unknown. The source of this sequence is a man aged 18-30 years who received the YFV17D yellow fever vaccine. The sequenced sample was PBMCs, obtained before the yellow fever booster vaccination. This sequence joins TRBV7-3 and TRBJ2-3; 8 nucleotides line up with TRBD2. CDR3 DNA sequence: TGTGCCAGCAGCCTGCGGGGGGTTCACACAGATACGCAGTATTTT. Translating it yields CASSLRGVHTDTQYF.